This T cell receptor beta chain derives from a study of neoadjuvant anti-PD-1 for oral cavity cancer. Six replicates per PBMC sample, mostly from roughly 500 ng of genomic DNA. Using immunoSEQ multiplex PCR, the repertoire was profiled, and TCRdb retains in-frame clones only, with some absent. The sample gives some 15,000 clones, over 55% of which show up once; approximately 3.3% is in the top ten. CDR1 is SQVTM and CDR2 is ANQGSEA in the germline V gene. Trimming shortened V by 4 bases and J by 7 bases, and 7 bases separated the two germline ends. The CDR3 covers 10 residues. Stage II-IVA oral cavity squamous cell carcinoma was new and untreated by systemic or radiation therapy.

The receptor's source is a person between 40 and 85 years old with oral cavity squamous cell carcinoma. This rearrangement joins TRBV29-1 to TRBJ1-1, with no clear D. The sample in question was PBMCs, obtained before nivolumab (anti-PD-1) treatment. CDR3 DNA: TGCAGCGTTGGCGGGGTTGAAGCTTTCTTT. Residues: CSVGGVEAFF.